Below, 30 T cell receptor beta chains from the same sample are listed, as sequenced in a study of T cell responses to AZD1222 COVID-19 vaccine. TCRdb keeps only in-frame clones here, not all; method: immunoSEQ multiplex PCR. The repertoire includes approximately 150,000 clones, roughly 89% of them detected once, and approximately 1.7% sits in the top ten. The sample in question was peripheral blood, obtained on day 0 of AZD1222 vaccination. The receptor source for this set is an adult in good health.

The chain has TRBV3-1 (or the pseudogene TRBV3-2) and TRBJ1-2; TRBD1 matches at 8 bases. CDR3 length equals 16 residues. Germline V gene lookup returns CDR1 LGHDT and CDR2 YNNKEL (reference sequence). After removal of 0 bases from V and 4 bases from J, the junction contained 7 bases not matched to a gene. The CDR3 is CASSQEGQARGYGYTF. CDR3 coding DNA: TGTGCCAGCAGCCAAGAGGGACAGGCCCGTGGCTATGGCTACACCTTC.

The gene calls are TRBV7-9 and TRBJ1-2; TRBD1 aligns across 7 bases. CDR1 SEHNR and CDR2 FQNEAQ come from the germline V gene (reference sequence). This CDR3 spans 13 amino acids. The ends lost 6 bases at V and 7 bases at J; junction bases unmatched: 8. CDR3 sequence reads: CASSTQGDGGYTF. For the CDR3, the DNA is TGTGCCAGCAGTACTCAGGGGGATGGTGGCTACACCTTC.

The chain uses TRBV30 and TRBJ2-7; a weak D match, TRBD1 (6 bases). The germline gives CDR1 GTSNPN, CDR2 SVGIG (reference sequence). There are 13 residues in the CDR3. V lost 0 bases and J lost 2, with 8 bases in between. The CDR3, as DNA: TGTGCCTGGAGTGTAGGACAGCCCTACGAGCAGTACTTC. Translating it yields CAWSVGQPYEQYF.

The chain has TRBV28 and TRBJ1-3; D uncertain. The germline V gene encodes CDR1 MDHEN and CDR2 SYDVKM. Trimming removed 7 bases at V and 3 bases at J, with 7 bases between. This CDR3 has 12 residues. The CDR3 bases are TGTGCCAGCACCGCACGTGGAAACACCATATATTTT. This codes for CASTARGNTIYF.

This clone has only a few counts. The chain carries TRBV6-2 or TRBV6-3 and TRBJ2-7; D remains ambiguous. The CDR3 contains 11 residues. Looked up from germline, CDR1 is MNHEY and CDR2 is SVGEGT. Trimming removed 3 bases at V and 7 bases at J, with 7 bases between. As DNA, the CDR3 is TGTGCCAGCAGTTATGTTAGAGAGCAGTACTTC. It encodes CASSYVREQYF.

V is TRBV29-1 and J is TRBJ1-1; D gene ambiguous. Trimming removed 6 bases at V and 0 bases at J, with 11 bases between. The length of the CDR3 is 13 residues. Germline V gene sequence: CDR1 SQVTM, CDR2 ANQGSEA. CDR3 sequence reads: CSVAGRMNTEAFF. The DNA of the CDR3 is TGCAGCGTCGCCGGACGGATGAACACTGAAGCTTTCTTT. Combining the CDR3 with reference TRBV29-1 and TRBJ1-1 gives the whole variable domain SAVISQKPSRDICQRGTSLTIQCQVDSQVTMMFWYRQQPGQSLTLIATANQGSEATYESGFVIDKFPISRPNLTFSTLTVSNMSPEDSSIYLCSVAGRMNTEAFFGQGTRLTVV.

V gene TRBV5-1 combines with J gene TRBJ2-3; D possibly uses TRBD1 or TRBD2 (5 bases each). This CDR3 region has 18 residues. The germline V gene encodes CDR1 SGHRS and CDR2 YFSETQ. The V gene lost 4 bases and the J gene lost 4 bases, with 25 bases spanning the gap. The DNA of the CDR3 is TGCGCCAGCAGCGACCCATTTGTGTGGGGGATGAACGCAGATACGCAGTATTTT. It specifies CASSDPFVWGMNADTQYF.

The chain is built from TRBV3-1 (or the pseudogene TRBV3-2) and TRBJ2-3; 12 nucleotides agree with TRBD2. The CDR3 sequence is 16 residues long. Germline CDR1 is LGHDT and CDR2 is YNNKEL (reference sequence). The ends lost 6 bases at V and 1 base at J; junction bases unmatched: 5. Written as DNA, the CDR3 is TGTGCCAGCAGTCCGACTAGCGGGAGTGGCACAGATACGCAGTATTTT. It is translated as CASSPTSGSGTDTQYF.

V usage is TRBV5-8 and J usage is TRBJ1-1, with 8 bases that match TRBD1. The CDR3 has 13 amino acids. V gave up 4 bases and J gave up 8 bases; unmatched junction bases: 7. Germline CDR1 and CDR2: SGHTS and YDEGEE. CDR3 DNA sequence: TGTGCCAGCAGCCGGACAGGGAGGAGCGAAGCTTTCTTT. Amino acid sequence: CASSRTGRSEAFF.

The chain combines TRBV5-5 with TRBJ2-2, with 14 bases lining up with TRBD2. V lost 4 bases, J lost 5 bases, and 7 bases stayed unmatched. Germline V gene lookup returns CDR1 SGHKS and CDR2 YYEKEE (reference sequence). This CDR3 region has 17 residues. As DNA, the CDR3 is TGTGCCAGCAGCCCGACTAGCGGGAGGGCCCGAACCGGGGAGCTGTTTTTT. Translation: CASSPTSGRARTGELFF.

Here the CDR3 reads CASSQTRGRETQYF. The CDR3 DNA sequence: TGCGCCAGCAGCCAAACCAGGGGGAGAGAGACCCAGTACTTC. The rearrangement links TRBV4-1 to TRBJ2-5, with 7 bases identical to TRBD1. The CDR3 spans 14 residues. V shed 2 bases, J shed 4 bases, and the junction held 4 bases outside the gene matches. Germline V CDR1 and CDR2: MGHRA, YSYEKL.

The rearrangement links TRBV10-3 to TRBJ2-7, with TRBD1 matching 9 bases. The CDR3 loop spans 14 amino acids. In germline, CDR1 is ENHRY, CDR2 SYGVKD. The V and J ends lost 5 bases and 1 base, in that order; junction bases with no gene match: 3. CDR3 amino acids: CAISFGTGSYEQYF. In DNA form, the CDR3 reads TGTGCCATCAGTTTCGGGACAGGGTCCTACGAGCAGTACTTC.

CDR3 bases: TGTGCCAGCAGTGCGTTTAATCAGCCCCAGCATTTT. Amino acid sequence: CASSAFNQPQHF. This chain connects TRBV28 to TRBJ1-5; D unresolved. CDR1 and CDR2 (germline): MDHEN, SYDVKM. This CDR3 spans 12 amino acids. Trimming stripped 5 bases from V and 4 bases from J, with 6 bases between.

V gene TRBV4-1 combines with J gene TRBJ2-3; 8 positions match TRBD1. V dropped 4 bases and J dropped 2; count of bases not matched to a gene: 5. CDR3 length: 15 residues. From germline, CDR1 is MGHRA and CDR2 YSYEKL. As DNA, the CDR3 is TGCGCCAGCAGCCCGACAGGGGCTCACACAGATACGCAGTATTTT. Its protein product is CASSPTGAHTDTQYF.

This clone was counted a single time. J is TRBJ2-3 and V is TRBV5-1; 12 bases are a match to TRBD2. CDR1 and CDR2 from the germline V gene are SGHRS and YFSETQ. The length of the CDR3 is 16 residues. V trimming: 0 bases; J trimming: 6 bases; junction bases outside the gene matches: 5. CDR3 residues: CASSLGLAGVVDTQYF. CDR3 bases: TGCGCCAGCAGCTTGGGACTAGCGGGAGTGGTGGATACGCAGTATTTT.

The chain recombines TRBV27 with TRBJ2-7; D tentatively reads TRBD1 or TRBD2 (5 bases each). V was cut by 2 bases and J by 0 bases, with 20 bases left in between. The germline CDR1 and CDR2 sequences are MNHEY and SMNVEV (reference sequence). This CDR3 contains 18 residues. For the CDR3, the DNA is TGTGCCAGCAGTTTAAGTGTTCCTCGGGACGGAAGCTCCTACGAGCAGTACTTC. It specifies CASSLSVPRDGSSYEQYF.

This sequence joins TRBV7-3 and TRBJ1-1; possibly TRBD1 for D (6 bases). The CDR3 sequence is 13 residues long. The germline gives CDR1 SGHTA, CDR2 FQGTGA. Deletions cut 1 base from V and 5 bases from J, with 8 bases between. The CDR3: CASSLNRDTEAFF. The CDR3 DNA is TGTGCCAGCAGCTTAAACAGGGATACTGAAGCTTTCTTT.

This clone has just one count. CDR3 region: CASSASGTGGVGELFF. CDR3 nucleotide sequence: TGTGCCAGCAGTGCCTCTGGGACAGGGGGCGTCGGGGAGCTGTTTTTT. V is TRBV6-4 and J is TRBJ2-2; 12 nucleotides agree with TRBD1. V gave up 4 bases and J gave up 7 bases; unmatched junction bases: 7. The germline CDR1 and CDR2 sequences are MRHNA and SNTAGT. The CDR3 contains 16 residues.

CDR3 in DNA: TGTGCCAGCAGCGAGATGTCCGGGACAGGGAAGTTCTTC. Translating it yields CASSEMSGTGKFF. V and J are TRBV14 and TRBJ2-1; 9 bases align to TRBD1. V gave up 5 bases and J gave up 14 bases; unmatched junction bases: 10. From germline, CDR1 is SGHDN and CDR2 FVKESK. The CDR3 loop spans 13 amino acids.

This chain connects TRBV18 to TRBJ1-2; D is unclear. The CDR3 sequence is 13 residues long. The germline CDR1 and CDR2 sequences are KGHSH and LQKENI. Between the trimmed V and J ends, which lost 3 bases and 6 bases, there was a span of 11 bases. Here the CDR3 DNA reads TGTGCCAGCTCACCCCCCACTCGGGATGGCTACACCTTC. It is translated as CASSPPTRDGYTF.

The chain couples TRBV2 to TRBJ2-7; D is possibly TRBD2 (6 bases). Germline V gives CDR1 SNHLY, CDR2 FYNNEI. The CDR3 runs to 11 residues. Trimming took 4 bases from V and 12 from J, leaving 13 bases between them. The CDR3 loop reads CASSAGDFPYF. CDR3 bases: TGTGCCAGCAGTGCCGGGGACTTCCCGTACTTC.

The chain uses TRBV2 and TRBJ2-7, with a possible D match to TRBD1 (6 bases). This CDR3 spans 12 amino acids. From germline, CDR1 is SNHLY and CDR2 FYNNEI. V was cut by 10 bases and J by 1 base, with 11 bases left in between. The CDR3 loop is CATIQGSYEQYF. In DNA form, the CDR3 reads TGTGCCACAATACAGGGTTCCTACGAGCAGTACTTC. Drawing the rest from reference TRBV2 and TRBJ2-7, the complete variable domain is EPEVTQTPSHQVTQMGQEVILRCVPISNHLYFYWYRQILGQKVEFLVSFYNNEISEKSEIFDDQFSVERPDGSNFTLKIRSTKLEDSAMYFCATIQGSYEQYFGPGTRLTVT.

This chain links TRBV19 with TRBJ1-4; D remains ambiguous. V dropped 3 bases and J dropped 7 bases, with 15 bases sitting between them. Germline V gives CDR1 LNHDA, CDR2 SQIVND (reference sequence). This CDR3 has 15 residues. The CDR3 protein is CASSILTAPGEKLFF. The CDR3 DNA sequence: TGTGCCAGTAGTATCCTGACGGCCCCGGGTGAAAAACTGTTTTTT. Filled out from reference TRBV19 and TRBJ1-4, the complete variable domain reads DGGITQSPKYLFRKEGQNVTLSCEQNLNHDAMYWYRQDPGQGLRLIYYSQIVNDFQKGDIAEGYSVSREKKESFPLTVTSAQKNPTAFYLCASSILTAPGEKLFFGSGTQLSVL.

The rearrangement uses TRBV28 and TRBJ1-4, with D possibly TRBD1 on 6 matching bases. Trimming shortened V by 7 bases and J by 8 bases, and 11 bases separated the two germline ends. The CDR3 sequence is 12 residues long. Germline V gene sequence: CDR1 MDHEN, CDR2 SYDVKM. This CDR3 reads CASKTGNEKLFF. DNA of the CDR3: TGTGCCAGCAAAACAGGGAACGAAAAACTGTTTTTT.

The chain recombines TRBV6-5 with TRBJ1-1, with D possibly matching TRBD1 (6 bases). The germline V gene encodes CDR1 MNHEY and CDR2 SVGAGI. Trimming removed 6 bases from V and 0 bases from J, with 14 bases in between. This CDR3 comprises 15 residues. As DNA, the CDR3 is TGTGCCAGCAGACTAAAGAGGGACATGAACACTGAAGCTTTCTTT. Translating it yields CASRLKRDMNTEAFF.

This sequence joins TRBV5-1 and TRBJ2-1; weak D call: TRBD2 (6 bases). The CDR3 loop spans 13 amino acids. V was shortened by 7 bases and J by 9 bases, with 17 bases between the two germline ends. The germline CDR1 and CDR2 sequences are SGHRS and YFSETQ. The CDR3 DNA reads as TGCGCCAGCGCAGACGGGAGTTTGGCTGAGCAGTTCTTC. Protein sequence: CASADGSLAEQFF. The full variable domain, with the rest looked up from reference TRBV5-1 and TRBJ2-1, is KAGVTQTPRYLIKTRGQQVTLSCSPISGHRSVSWYQQTPGQGLQFLFEYFSETQRNKGNFPGRFSGRQFSNSRSEMNVSTLELGDSALYLCASADGSLAEQFFGPGTRLTVL.

The CDR3 loop is CASSSPGGETGYTF. In DNA, the CDR3 is TGTGCCAGCAGTTCCCCTGGGGGGGAAACTGGCTACACCTTC. The chain carries TRBV6-6 and TRBJ1-2; possibly TRBD1 for D (5 bases). Trimming cost V 4 bases and J 7 bases, with 16 bases left between them. The germline V gene has CDR1 MNHNY and CDR2 SVGAGI (reference sequence). The CDR3 extends over 14 amino acids.

V gene TRBV7-9 combines with J gene TRBJ2-7; 9 bases fit TRBD2. The V and J ends lost 1 base and 3 bases, in that order; junction bases with no gene match: 4. The CDR3 extends over 15 amino acids. Per the germline V gene, CDR1 is SEHNR and CDR2 is FQNEAQ (reference sequence). The CDR3 sequence is CASSLGGSGGYEQYF. The CDR3 nucleotides are TGTGCCAGCAGCTTAGGGGGTAGCGGGGGCTACGAGCAGTACTTC.

This chain uses TRBV7-3 with TRBJ2-3, with a weak D call TRBD1 (5 bases). Per the germline V gene, CDR1 is SGHTA and CDR2 is FQGTGA. There are 16 residues in the CDR3. Trimming removed 2 bases from V and 6 bases from J, with 18 bases in between. As DNA, the CDR3 is TGTGCCAGCAGCTTATGGGGCTCTCTCCCCTCCGATACGCAGTATTTT. Amino acids: CASSLWGSLPSDTQYF. Using reference TRBV7-3 and TRBJ2-3 for the parts outside the CDR3, the full variable domain is GAGVSQTPSNKVTEKGKYVELRCDPISGHTALYWYRQSLGQGPEFLIYFQGTGAADDSGLPNDRFFAVRPEGSVSTLKIQRTERGDSAVYLCASSLWGSLPSDTQYFGPGTRLTVL.

The chain recombines TRBV19 with TRBJ1-3; D may be TRBD1 (5 bases). The CDR3 loop spans 17 amino acids. Trimming shortened V by 4 bases and J by 3 bases, and 19 bases separated the two germline ends. CDR1 and CDR2 from the germline V gene are LNHDA and SQIVND (reference sequence). This chain's CDR3 is CASSTRPEGAYGNTIYF. For the CDR3, the DNA is TGTGCCAGTAGTACGCGACCGGAAGGGGCTTATGGAAACACCATATATTTT.